This TCR beta chain was captured in a study of blood T cell repertoires in COVID-19. Background on the study: Specimens from acute and convalescent COVID-19 originated in the United States, Italy and Spain. PBMCs, B-cell-depleted T cells, or T cells provided the cDNA or gDNA that made up the material.

This CDR3 is built from 14 residues. Trimming left V 4 bases short and J 10 bases short, with 15 bases between. Germline V gives CDR1 SGDLS, CDR2 YYNGEE. The table came from immunoSEQ multiplex PCR; TCRdb's copy has only in-frame clones and leaves some out. The table shows about 160,000 clones, with about four fifths occurring only once. This clone showed up just once. The V and J genes are TRBV9 and TRBJ1-6, with TRBD1 as a possible D gene (6 bases). Sequencing was performed on peripheral blood. The clonotype originates from a man aged 55 to 70 with active or convalescent COVID-19. In DNA, the CDR3 is TGTGCCAGCAGCCGACTTACTACAGGGTCACCCCTCCACTTT. Its protein product is CASSRLTTGSPLHF. The full variable domain, in which reference TRBV9 and TRBJ1-6 provide the parts outside the CDR3, is DSGVTQTPKHLITATGQRVTLRCSPRSGDLSVYWYQQSLDQGLQFLIQYYNGEERAKGNILERFSAQQFPDLHSELNLSSLELGDSALYFCASSRLTTGSPLHFGNGTRLTVT.